This T cell receptor (beta chain) was identified during a study of beta chain features in type 1 diabetes. Study context: Sorted cells from all samples, numbering approximately 100 million, were examined. General study findings and limits: Reads derived from cDNA could over-represent cells showing high TCR expression. Amplification by PCR could prefer shorter templates, with the same effect in patients and controls. Patients with Type 1 diabetes showed moderately but significantly shorter TCRB CDR3s in all four CD4+ subsets.

Every bit of the isolated RNA underwent reverse transcription, so sequencing read expressed TCRB transcripts. The protocol was immunoSEQ multiplex PCR, while the TCRdb copy is restricted to in-frame clones and leaves out a portion. This table holds fewer than 200,000 clones, around 10% found once. In germline, CDR1 is LNHDA, CDR2 SQIVND (reference sequence). The CDR3 covers 16 residues. V was pared by 3 bases and J by 0 bases, with 12 bases between. This clone was seen more than once but under ten times. As yet, its antigen is unknown. This sequence was found in a man aged 25 to 45 with type 1 diabetes. The J gene is TRBJ1-5, the V gene TRBV19, with D unclear. Sequencing input: central memory CD4+ T cells from blood. The CDR3 here is CASSIRIGHSNQPQHF. The CDR3 DNA follows: TGTGCCAGTAGTATCCGGATTGGGCATAGCAATCAGCCCCAGCATTTT.